This TCR beta chain was retrieved from a study of blood T cell repertoires in COVID-19. Here immunoSEQ multiplex PCR was the method, and the copy in TCRdb shows in-frame clones only, minus some. The sample records around 200,000 clones, about 89% being singletons. Germline V CDR1 and CDR2: WSHSY, SAAADI. This CDR3 is built from 11 residues. The V end lost 8 bases, the J end lost 1 base, and 2 bases lay between the germline ends. The genes are TRBV10-2 and TRBJ2-2; D is ambiguous. The sample taken for sequencing was peripheral blood. The source of this sequence is a man aged 35 to 55 with acute or convalescent COVID-19. This chain's CDR3 is CASRNTGELFF. CDR3 sequence (DNA): TGCGCCAGCCGGAACACCGGGGAGCTGTTTTTT.